The rows below give T cell receptor beta chains drawn from one sample of a study of T cells in Graves' hyperthyroidism and ophthalmopathy. One entry per CDR3 protein results from TCRdb running MiXCR on the multiplex PCR reads. The sample includes under 400,000 distinct CDR3 sequences, about a sixth of them seen just once. Sequenced: blood. The receptors derive from a woman aged 40 to 50 with Graves' ophthalmopathy. Both conserved end residues are part of each CDR3. The D gene is left open where the match is weak. Rows may omit the clone size; those that give it use once, few, many or a size class.

v_gene	j_gene	abundance	d_gene	CDR3nt	CDR3aa
TRBV28	TRBJ2-7	many	-	TGTGCCGGCAGTTTAGATTACAGAGTCCCCTACGAGCAGTACTTC	CAGSLDYRVPYEQYF
TRBV20-1	TRBJ2-5	-	-	TGCAGTGCTCTAAGGGACAGCGGGTTCCGAATGGGGGAGACCCAGTACTTC	CSALRDSGFRMGETQYF
TRBV11-1	TRBJ2-7	few	-	TGTGCCAGCAGCTTAGTGGGACAATCCATCCGATACGAGCAGTACTTC	CASSLVGQSIRYEQYF
TRBV28	TRBJ1-5	-	-	TGTGCCAGCATCGGACGGCTAAATCAGCCCCAGCATTTT	CASIGRLNQPQHF
TRBV3-1	TRBJ2-1	few	TRBD1	TGTGCCAGCAGCCAGGGACAGGGGTACAATGAGCAGTTCTTC	CASSQGQGYNEQFF
TRBV12-3/TRBV12-4	TRBJ1-1	few	-	TGTGCCAGCTGTAGGGGAGTTGAAGACACTGAAGCTTTCTTT	CASCRGVEDTEAFF
TRBV7-8	TRBJ1-1	many	-	TGTGCCAGCAGCTTGACCAGGCTAATGAACACTGAAGCTTTCTTT	CASSLTRLMNTEAFF
TRBV6-1	TRBJ1-5	many	TRBD1	TGTGCCAGCACCCCGGACAGGGGGGGGCAGCCCCAGCATTTT	CASTPDRGGQPQHF
TRBV19	TRBJ1-5	many	-	TGTGCCAGCAGGGTTTTGATTGGCAATCAGCCCCAGCATTTT	CASRVLIGNQPQHF
TRBV6-5	TRBJ2-7	many	-	TGTGCCAGCAGTTACGGTATGACGGGAGCAGGGGAGCACGAGCAGTACTTC	CASSYGMTGAGEHEQYF
TRBV12-3/TRBV12-4	TRBJ2-7	many	-	TGTGCCAGCAGTTTCGGAGGCCGGCTCGAGCAGTACTTC	CASSFGGRLEQYF